This TCR beta chain was captured by sequencing in a study of blood T cell repertoires in COVID-19. Study details: Researchers got acute and convalescent COVID-19 samples from the United States, Italy and Spain. The analysed material was cDNA or gDNA that came from T cells, B-cell-depleted T cells, or PBMCs.

V was clipped by 7 bases and J by 3 bases, with 18 bases between them. Germline CDR1 LNHDA, CDR2 SQIVND (reference sequence). The CDR3 runs 15 residues. TCRdb keeps only in-frame clones here, not all; method: immunoSEQ multiplex PCR. The sample yields over 200,000 clones, roughly 80% seen once. The sequenced material came from PBMCs or T cells enriched from blood (not recorded which). V and J are TRBV19 and TRBJ1-2, with TRBD1 as a possible D gene (5 bases). The clonotype was recovered from a man in his sixties who had recovered from COVID-19. The CDR3 nucleotides are TGTGCCAGTACCTCCCCCGGCCGGACATACTATGGCTACACCTTC. Its translation: CASTSPGRTYYGYTF.